These 13 T cell receptor beta chains came from one sample sequenced in a study of cytomegalovirus exposure and HLA in healthy donors. With 60 Vbeta and 13 Jbeta primers, the PCR was carried out. The table came from immunoSEQ multiplex PCR; TCRdb's copy has only in-frame clones and leaves some out. The sample lists around 130,000 clones, around 85% occurring once. Sequencing was performed on PBMCs. The receptor source for this set is a boy younger than 18 in good health and CMV-seronegative.

This clone was detected a few times. The V gene is TRBV5-1, the J gene TRBJ1-1; 10 bases align to TRBD1. Looked up from germline, CDR1 is SGHRS and CDR2 is YFSETQ. With 4 bases clipped from V and 7 bases from J, the junction kept 10 bases outside the gene matches. There are 15 residues in the CDR3. The CDR3 spells CASSEGTGALGEAFF. Written as DNA, the CDR3 is TGCGCCAGCAGCGAAGGGACAGGGGCTTTGGGTGAAGCTTTCTTT.

The chain carries TRBV7-2 and TRBJ1-1; the match to TRBD1 covers 8 bases. Germline CDR1 is SGHTA and CDR2 is FQGNSA. CDR3 size: 14 residues. J was trimmed by 7 bases and V by 6 bases; bases with no gene match: 10. CDR3 residues: CASSPRQGRVEAFF. The CDR3 DNA reads as TGTGCCAGCAGTCCTCGACAGGGGCGAGTTGAAGCTTTCTTT. The full variable domain, its missing parts supplied by reference TRBV7-2 and TRBJ1-1, is GAGVSQSPSNKVTEKGKDVELRCDPISGHTALYWYRQSLGQGLEFLIYFQGNSAPDKSGLPSDRFSAERTGGSVSTLTIQRTQQEDSAVYLCASSPRQGRVEAFFGQGTRLTVV.

This chain joins TRBV9 and TRBJ2-1; 12 positions agree with TRBD1. V lost 4 bases and J lost 7; bases outside the gene matches: 6. The CDR3 runs 15 residues. The germline CDR1 and CDR2 sequences are SGDLS and YYNGEE. The CDR3 region has the DNA TGTGCCAGCAGCACCCGGGACAGGGGGCAAAATGAGCAGTTCTTC. Translation gives CASSTRDRGQNEQFF.

This clone was recorded only once. Germline is not matched at one junction end, which may reflect a read error. This chain uses TRBV27 with TRBJ1-6; 7 positions agree with TRBD1. The germline V gene has CDR1 MNHEY and CDR2 SMNVEV (reference sequence). CDR3 length: 13 residues. The CDR3 DNA follows: TGTGCCAGCAATTTAGGGGGCCTGTCACCCCTCCACTTT. Translated: CASNLGGLSPLHF.

The chain uses TRBV7-3 and TRBJ2-2, with TRBD1 matching 10 bases. CDR1 is SGHTA and CDR2 is FQGTGA in the germline V gene. The CDR3 is 16 residues long. V lost 5 bases to trimming and J lost 4 bases; unmatched junction nucleotides: 7. The CDR3 bases are TGTGCCAGCAGCGCAGCGGGACAGGGGAGCACCGGGGAGCTGTTTTTT. Its translation: CASSAAGQGSTGELFF.

The chain links TRBV6-5 to TRBJ1-6; D is uncertain. V gave up 4 bases and J gave up 6 bases, with 10 bases separating them. The germline gives CDR1 MNHEY, CDR2 SVGAGI. The CDR3 consists of 14 residues. CDR3 amino acids: CASSSPVGNSPLHF. The CDR3 bases are TGTGCCAGCAGTTCCCCGGTTGGTAATTCACCCCTCCACTTT.

The V call is TRBV5-6, the J call TRBJ1-5; no reliable D call. CDR1 and CDR2 (germline): SGHDT, YYEEEE. The CDR3 has 14 residues. Deletions cut 2 bases from V and 4 bases from J, with 10 bases between. CDR3 in DNA: TGTGCCAGCAGCTTTAAGGAGGGAAATCAGCCCCAGCATTTT. Encoded protein: CASSFKEGNQPQHF.

There are a few counts of this clone. The gene calls are TRBV5-1 and TRBJ2-7, with TRBD1 matching 8 bases. Losses at the gene ends were 9 bases for V and 5 bases for J; bases not matched to a gene: 13. The CDR3 is made up of 14 amino acids. Germline values: CDR1 SGHRS, CDR2 YFSETQ. CDR3 in amino acids: CATAGGPHHDEQYF. The CDR3 nucleotides are TGCGCCACCGCAGGGGGCCCGCACCACGACGAGCAGTACTTC.

The DNA for the CDR3 is TGCGCCAGCAGTCAATCCCGGGACAGGGGGCGGGGGGACCGATTAGCCAAAAACATTCAGTACTTC. Its protein is CASSQSRDRGRGDRLAKNIQYF. The chain couples TRBV23-1 to TRBJ2-4; 12 bases line up with TRBD1. TRBV23-1 is an open reading frame whose function is uncertain. V lost 0 bases and J lost 0; bases outside the gene matches: 15. CDR3 size: 22 residues.

The chain combines TRBV5-8 with TRBJ1-1; 7 bases align to TRBD1. CDR3 size: 16 residues. Germline V gene lookup returns CDR1 SGHTS and CDR2 YDEGEE. V lost 0 bases to trimming and J lost 4 bases; unmatched junction nucleotides: 9. The CDR3 here is CASSLAGTVLPTEAFF. CDR3 nucleotide sequence: TGTGCCAGCAGCTTGGCCGGGACAGTATTACCCACTGAAGCTTTCTTT.

The chain recombines TRBV7-8 with TRBJ2-7, with 12 bases identical to TRBD2. With V trimmed by 4 bases and J by 3 bases, 16 bases remained unmatched. CDR3 size: 19 residues. The germline V gene encodes CDR1 SGHVS and CDR2 FQNEAQ. Here the CDR3 reads CASSSSGLAGFGGYYEQYF. The CDR3 DNA is TGTGCCAGCAGCTCAAGCGGACTAGCGGGATTCGGGGGCTACTACGAGCAGTACTTC.

V usage is TRBV5-1 and J usage is TRBJ2-5; D call uncertain. Trimming pared 1 base from V and 1 base from J, leaving 8 bases between. Germline CDR1 and CDR2: SGHRS and YFSETQ. The CDR3 has 14 residues. The CDR3 DNA reads TGCGCCAGCAGCTTGCAGGCAGCCCAAGAGACCCAGTACTTC. This translates into CASSLQAAQETQYF.

The V and J genes are TRBV7-8 and TRBJ2-1; D is perhaps TRBD1 (5 bases). The V end lost 1 base, the J end lost 8 bases, and 15 bases lay between the germline ends. The CDR3 is 15 residues long. Germline lookup yields CDR1 SGHVS and CDR2 FQNEAQ. CDR3 amino acids: CASSLGRPRVDEQFF. The DNA for the CDR3 is TGTGCCAGCAGCTTAGGGCGGCCCAGGGTCGATGAGCAGTTCTTC.